This TCR beta chain originates from a study of OX40 agonist ivuxolimab in advanced cancers. Notes on the research overall: Ivuxolimab was a fully human IgG2 agonistic monoclonal antibody targeting the costimulatory receptor OX40 (CD134). Intravenous ivuxolimab was administered to patients every 2 weeks at six dose levels: 0.01, 0.1, 0.3, 1.5, 3 and 10 mg/kg. Of the 50 to 55 patients in dose escalation, about 20 had hepatocellular carcinoma, some 15 had melanoma, 9 had renal cell carcinoma and 9 had head and neck cancer. In the dose-escalation cohort, approximately 83% of patients were male, and the mean age was 60 years with a range of roughly 23 to 90. Patients were allowed to have had prior anti-PD-1, anti-PD-L1 or anti-CTLA-4 therapy, and 40% to 45% of the dose-escalation patients had previously received checkpoint inhibitors. Partial responses occurred in three dose-escalation patients, of whom one had hepatocellular carcinoma and two had cutaneous melanoma. Peripheral TCRbeta sequencing was intended to test whether TCR sequence diversity was altered and clonal T-cell expansion was caused by ivuxolimab. The paper covers the monotherapy dose-escalation part of the phase I ivuxolimab trial, which included N ≈ 54 patients. The paper as a whole reports these results and caveats: Antigen specificity was not determined for the clonally expanded peripheral T cells. On average, CD8+ T cells showed more expanded clones than CD4+ T cells after ivuxolimab. Partial responders in the 0.1-3.0 mg/kg groups had among the lowest normalized peripheral clonal expansion, especially among CD8+ T cells. Low levels of normalized T-cell clonal expansion were also seen in some nonresponding patients. Clonal expansion of both CD4+ and CD8+ blood T cells was observed from baseline to week 6 at doses 0.1 to 3.0 mg/kg.

Including the terminal cysteine and phenylalanine, the CDR3 comprises 16 residues. Only the CDR3 part of the read is kept: 48 bases, read in frame from the first base. Clipping removes 8 bases from V and 2 bases from J, with 5 as the unmatched junction base count. The CDR1 and CDR2 encoded by the germline V gene are ENHRY and SYGVKD. Patients with a history of autoimmune disease or receiving systemic immunosuppression were excluded from the trial. Peripheral blood for TCR sequencing was collected from all dose cohorts at baseline, on cycle 4 day 1, and on cycle 7 day 1. The samples were taken from a phase I, first-in-human, multicenter, open-label dose-escalation trial of ivuxolimab. Adults with locally advanced or metastatic melanoma, renal cell carcinoma, hepatocellular carcinoma or head and neck squamous cell carcinoma were enrolled in the trial. CD4+ and CD8+ T cells were sorted separately from peripheral blood before TCR sequencing.

Genomic DNA was extracted from sorted cells for sequencing of the TCRbeta CDR3 region. The immunoSEQ Assay was used for sequencing of TCRbeta CDR3 regions. TCRdb obtained this table from immuneACCESS and retained in-frame rearrangements with V and J assigned. These tables miss some clones; where compared with another copy, unresolved V genes account for less than half of the shortfall, and the remainder is unexplained. Across this sample there are 9,000 to 13,000 clones, with about 84% seen only once. The ten top clones hold 10% of the sample. This clone registers as large (0.1 to 1%) within its sample. The target of this receptor is not known. Base qualities are not provided; no much larger clone lies one nucleotide away.

Sequencing was performed on CD4+ or CD8+ T cells sorted from blood, taken in a trial of the OX40 agonist ivuxolimab. The chain couples TRBV10-3 to TRBJ2-1; TRBD2 agrees with 14 junctional bases. The sequence was obtained from an adult with an advanced solid tumor such as melanoma, head and neck, liver or kidney cancer. The sequenced DNA is TGTGCCATCCGAACGACTAGCGGGAGGGCCTACAATGAGCAGTTCTTC. It specifies CAIRTTSGRAYNEQFF.